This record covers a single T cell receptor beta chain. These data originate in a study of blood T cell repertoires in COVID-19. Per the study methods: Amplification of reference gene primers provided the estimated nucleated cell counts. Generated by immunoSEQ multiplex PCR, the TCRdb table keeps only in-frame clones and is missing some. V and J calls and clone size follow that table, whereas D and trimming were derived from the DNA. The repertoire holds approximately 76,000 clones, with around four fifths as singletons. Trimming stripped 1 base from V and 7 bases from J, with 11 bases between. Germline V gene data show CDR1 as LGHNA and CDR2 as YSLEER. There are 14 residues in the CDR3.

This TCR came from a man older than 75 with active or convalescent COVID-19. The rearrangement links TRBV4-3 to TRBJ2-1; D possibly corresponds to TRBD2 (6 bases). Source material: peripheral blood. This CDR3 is CASSQGRDRNEQFF. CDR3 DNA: TGCGCCAGCAGCCAAGGGCGGGATAGAAATGAGCAGTTCTTC.